This TCR beta chain was sequenced for a study of Graves' ophthalmopathy and Graves' hyperthyroidism. From RNA, the CDR3 regions of TCR beta chains were amplified and sequenced. First-round RT-PCR used HTBI primers; second-round multiplex PCR followed. TCRdb reprocessed the multiplex PCR reads via MiXCR and lists one record per CDR3 protein. The sample records under 800,000 distinct CDR3 sequences, approximately 22% being singletons. This clonotype was detected many times. This CDR3 is 13 amino acids long. Germline CDR1 is SGHDN and CDR2 is FVKESK. V dropped 0 bases and J dropped 4 bases, with 3 bases sitting between them.

This TCR derives from a woman younger than 30 with stable Graves' hyperthyroidism. Some clones in this sample may be carry-over from other donors' samples. Input material: peripheral blood. The V gene is TRBV14, the J gene TRBJ2-2; D call uncertain. The DNA for the CDR3 is TGTGCCAGCAGCCAAGAGGCCACCGGGGAGCTGTTTTTT. Its translation: CASSQEATGELFF.